Below, one T cell receptor (beta chain) is given with its context. The data were obtained in a study of blood T cell repertoires in COVID-19. Profiled with immunoSEQ multiplex PCR; TCRdb holds only in-frame clones, not every one. Altogether hundreds of thousands of clones are present, just under 85% being singletons, with the ten largest covering more than 8%. From germline, CDR1 is MDHEN and CDR2 SYDVKM. V was pared by 5 bases and J by 7 bases, with 18 bases between. The CDR3 is 15 amino acids. This TCR was recovered from a woman of 80 years or more with acute or convalescent COVID-19. This chain joins TRBV28 and TRBJ1-5; D is perhaps TRBD1 (5 bases). Sequences were obtained from peripheral blood. The CDR3 spells CASSITGLPGQPQHF. The CDR3, as DNA: TGTGCCAGCAGTATAACGGGACTCCCCGGGCAGCCCCAGCATTTT. Full variable domain (rest looked up from reference TRBV28 and TRBJ1-5): DVKVTQSSRYLVKRTGEKVFLECVQDMDHENMFWYRQDPGLGLRLIYFSYDVKMKEKGDIPEGYSVSREKKERFSLILESASTNQTSMYLCASSITGLPGQPQHFGDGTRLSIL.